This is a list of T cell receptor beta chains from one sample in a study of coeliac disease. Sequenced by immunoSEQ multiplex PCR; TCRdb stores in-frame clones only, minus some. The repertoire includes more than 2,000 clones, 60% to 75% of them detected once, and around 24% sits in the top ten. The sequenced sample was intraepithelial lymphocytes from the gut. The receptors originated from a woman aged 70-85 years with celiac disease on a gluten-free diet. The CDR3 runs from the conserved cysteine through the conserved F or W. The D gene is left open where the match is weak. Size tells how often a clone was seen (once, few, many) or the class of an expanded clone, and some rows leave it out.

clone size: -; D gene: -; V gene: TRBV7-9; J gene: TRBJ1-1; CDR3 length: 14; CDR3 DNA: TGTGCCAGCAGCTTAGGGGGGGGATTTGCTGAAGCTTTCTTT; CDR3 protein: CASSLGGGFAEAFF
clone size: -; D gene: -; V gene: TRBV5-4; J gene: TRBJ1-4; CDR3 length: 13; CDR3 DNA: TGTGCCAGCAGGATACAGGGAGAAGAAAAACTGTTTTTT; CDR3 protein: CASRIQGEEKLFF
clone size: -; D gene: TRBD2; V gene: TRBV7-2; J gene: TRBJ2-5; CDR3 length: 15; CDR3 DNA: TGTGCCAGCAGCTTAGTTAGCGGGGGGCCAGAGACCCAGTACTTC; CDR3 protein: CASSLVSGGPETQYF
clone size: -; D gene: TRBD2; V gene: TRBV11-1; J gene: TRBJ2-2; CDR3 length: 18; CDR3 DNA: TGTGCCAGCAGCTCACGACTAGCGGGCCTTTATCACACCGGGGAGCTGTTTTTT; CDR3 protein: CASSSRLAGLYHTGELFF
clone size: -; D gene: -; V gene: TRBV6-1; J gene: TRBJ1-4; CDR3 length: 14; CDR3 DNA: TGTGCCAGCAGTGAGGTCAGGGCCCGCGGACCTTTGTTTTTT; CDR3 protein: CASSEVRARGPLFF
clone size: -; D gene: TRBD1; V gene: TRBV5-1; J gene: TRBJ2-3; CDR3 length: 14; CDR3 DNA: TGCGCCAGCAGCGGGACAGGAAGCACAGATACGCAGTATTTT; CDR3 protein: CASSGTGSTDTQYF
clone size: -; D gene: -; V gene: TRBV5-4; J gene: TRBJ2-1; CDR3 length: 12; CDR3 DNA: TGTGCCAGCAGTGGGGGGATCAGGGAGCAGTTCTTC; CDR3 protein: CASSGGIREQFF
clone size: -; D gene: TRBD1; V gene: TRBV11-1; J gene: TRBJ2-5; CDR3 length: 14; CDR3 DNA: TGTGCCAGCAGCCCCCGACAGGGCCGGGAGACCCAGTACTTC; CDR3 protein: CASSPRQGRETQYF
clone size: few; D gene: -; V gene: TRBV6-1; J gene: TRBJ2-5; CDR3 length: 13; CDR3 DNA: TGTGCCAGCAGTGGCGGGCCCCAAGAGACCCAGTACTTC; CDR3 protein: CASSGGPQETQYF
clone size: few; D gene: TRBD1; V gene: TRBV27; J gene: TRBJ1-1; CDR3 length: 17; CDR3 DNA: TGTGCCAGCAGTTTAAATTCAGGGGGCGAGGTGAACACTGAAGCTTTCTTT; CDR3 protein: CASSLNSGGEVNTEAFF
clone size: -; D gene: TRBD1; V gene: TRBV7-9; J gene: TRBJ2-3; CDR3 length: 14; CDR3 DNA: TGTGCCAGCAGCTTAGCCGTACAGGGGAATACGCAGTATTTT; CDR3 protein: CASSLAVQGNTQYF